This T cell receptor (beta chain) was retrieved from a study of cytomegalovirus exposure and HLA in healthy donors. Findings and limits, study-wide: CMV antigen specificity was confirmed in vitro for three CMV-associated chains. In an earlier analysis, about 87% or about 30%: the productive usage of most TCR beta V segments. Relative to equally common others, HLA-associated TCR beta chains showed greater clonal expansion in a later analysis.

As for this clone: Its antigen is currently unknown.

Not recorded for this donor was the CMV serostatus. A multiplex PCR was run with 60 Vbeta primers and 13 Jbeta primers. The data were produced by immunoSEQ multiplex PCR, yet TCRdb's version contains in-frame clones alone and is incomplete. In the table there are about 170,000 clones, just over 70% of which are singletons. After removal of 6 bases from V and 8 bases from J, the junction contained 9 bases not matched to a gene. CDR1 and CDR2 from the germline V gene are LNHDA and SQIVND (reference sequence). The CDR3 runs 14 residues. This receptor was obtained from a human donor in good health. The source material was PBMCs. V is TRBV19 and J is TRBJ1-2; 10 nucleotides agree with TRBD1. CDR3 loop: CASSAGQGYCGYTF. CDR3 sequence (DNA): TGTGCCAGTAGCGCGGGACAGGGGTATTGCGGCTACACCTTC.